Each of the 6 T cell receptor beta chains below was sequenced from the same sample in a study of blood T cell repertoires in COVID-19. Sequencing was performed with immunoSEQ multiplex PCR; in TCRdb, only in-frame clones are kept and a portion is missing. The repertoire holds approximately 300,000 clones, more than 85% seen once, with 0.7% to 0.9% in the top ten. The sample taken for sequencing was peripheral blood. Receptors were obtained from a man aged 25 to 40 with acute or convalescent COVID-19.

This rearrangement joins TRBV27 to TRBJ1-2; D is perhaps TRBD1 (6 bases). This CDR3 is 12 amino acids long. Germline CDR1 is MNHEY and CDR2 is SMNVEV (reference sequence). V was clipped by 7 bases and J by 8 bases, with 14 bases between them. The CDR3 reads CASKGGGRGYTF. CDR3 nucleotides: TGTGCCAGCAAGGGAGGGGGAAGAGGCTACACCTTC.

The chain has TRBV4-2 and TRBJ2-7; perhaps TRBD1 as D (7 bases). Trimming shortened V by 1 base and J by 6 bases, and 19 bases separated the two germline ends. The CDR3 is made up of 16 amino acids. The germline V gene encodes CDR1 LGHNA and CDR2 YNFKEQ. CDR3: CASSQVEAGRGVEQYF. As DNA, the CDR3 is TGTGCCAGCAGCCAAGTCGAGGCAGGCAGGGGGGTCGAGCAGTACTTC.

This chain connects TRBV14 to TRBJ2-7, with 12 bases identical to TRBD1. The V segment lost 4 bases and the J segment 2 bases; nucleotides outside the gene matches: 0. The CDR3 contains 14 residues. From germline, CDR1 is SGHDN and CDR2 FVKESK. The CDR3 spells CASSRDRGPYEQYF. The CDR3 DNA sequence: TGTGCCAGCAGCCGGGACAGGGGGCCCTACGAGCAGTACTTC.

This clone appeared a single time. This chain links TRBV19 with TRBJ2-1, with 9 bases fitting TRBD2. The CDR3 contains 13 residues. The ends lost 3 bases at V and 8 bases at J; junction bases unmatched: 2. Germline CDR1 LNHDA, CDR2 SQIVND (reference sequence). CDR3 region: CASSMAGGDEQFF. The CDR3 nucleotides read TGTGCCAGTAGTATGGCGGGGGGGGATGAGCAGTTCTTC.

As DNA, the CDR3 is TGTGCCAGCAGTGAGGGCCTGCTTAATTCGGCTGGCTACACCTTC. Translation: CASSEGLLNSAGYTF. The chain employs TRBV2 and TRBJ1-2; no clear D. The V gene's germline CDR1 is SNHLY and CDR2 FYNNEI. The CDR3 covers 15 residues. The V gene lost 3 bases and the J gene lost 7 bases, with 18 bases spanning the gap.

This clone appeared a single time. The chain couples TRBV28 to TRBJ1-1, with 8 bases that match TRBD1. Per germline, CDR1 MDHEN and CDR2 SYDVKM. Trimming removed 6 bases from V and 9 bases from J; junction bases left unmatched: 6. The CDR3 length is 12 residues. CDR3 region: CASSINRGKAFF. In DNA form, the CDR3 reads TGTGCCAGCAGCATTAACAGGGGGAAAGCTTTCTTT.